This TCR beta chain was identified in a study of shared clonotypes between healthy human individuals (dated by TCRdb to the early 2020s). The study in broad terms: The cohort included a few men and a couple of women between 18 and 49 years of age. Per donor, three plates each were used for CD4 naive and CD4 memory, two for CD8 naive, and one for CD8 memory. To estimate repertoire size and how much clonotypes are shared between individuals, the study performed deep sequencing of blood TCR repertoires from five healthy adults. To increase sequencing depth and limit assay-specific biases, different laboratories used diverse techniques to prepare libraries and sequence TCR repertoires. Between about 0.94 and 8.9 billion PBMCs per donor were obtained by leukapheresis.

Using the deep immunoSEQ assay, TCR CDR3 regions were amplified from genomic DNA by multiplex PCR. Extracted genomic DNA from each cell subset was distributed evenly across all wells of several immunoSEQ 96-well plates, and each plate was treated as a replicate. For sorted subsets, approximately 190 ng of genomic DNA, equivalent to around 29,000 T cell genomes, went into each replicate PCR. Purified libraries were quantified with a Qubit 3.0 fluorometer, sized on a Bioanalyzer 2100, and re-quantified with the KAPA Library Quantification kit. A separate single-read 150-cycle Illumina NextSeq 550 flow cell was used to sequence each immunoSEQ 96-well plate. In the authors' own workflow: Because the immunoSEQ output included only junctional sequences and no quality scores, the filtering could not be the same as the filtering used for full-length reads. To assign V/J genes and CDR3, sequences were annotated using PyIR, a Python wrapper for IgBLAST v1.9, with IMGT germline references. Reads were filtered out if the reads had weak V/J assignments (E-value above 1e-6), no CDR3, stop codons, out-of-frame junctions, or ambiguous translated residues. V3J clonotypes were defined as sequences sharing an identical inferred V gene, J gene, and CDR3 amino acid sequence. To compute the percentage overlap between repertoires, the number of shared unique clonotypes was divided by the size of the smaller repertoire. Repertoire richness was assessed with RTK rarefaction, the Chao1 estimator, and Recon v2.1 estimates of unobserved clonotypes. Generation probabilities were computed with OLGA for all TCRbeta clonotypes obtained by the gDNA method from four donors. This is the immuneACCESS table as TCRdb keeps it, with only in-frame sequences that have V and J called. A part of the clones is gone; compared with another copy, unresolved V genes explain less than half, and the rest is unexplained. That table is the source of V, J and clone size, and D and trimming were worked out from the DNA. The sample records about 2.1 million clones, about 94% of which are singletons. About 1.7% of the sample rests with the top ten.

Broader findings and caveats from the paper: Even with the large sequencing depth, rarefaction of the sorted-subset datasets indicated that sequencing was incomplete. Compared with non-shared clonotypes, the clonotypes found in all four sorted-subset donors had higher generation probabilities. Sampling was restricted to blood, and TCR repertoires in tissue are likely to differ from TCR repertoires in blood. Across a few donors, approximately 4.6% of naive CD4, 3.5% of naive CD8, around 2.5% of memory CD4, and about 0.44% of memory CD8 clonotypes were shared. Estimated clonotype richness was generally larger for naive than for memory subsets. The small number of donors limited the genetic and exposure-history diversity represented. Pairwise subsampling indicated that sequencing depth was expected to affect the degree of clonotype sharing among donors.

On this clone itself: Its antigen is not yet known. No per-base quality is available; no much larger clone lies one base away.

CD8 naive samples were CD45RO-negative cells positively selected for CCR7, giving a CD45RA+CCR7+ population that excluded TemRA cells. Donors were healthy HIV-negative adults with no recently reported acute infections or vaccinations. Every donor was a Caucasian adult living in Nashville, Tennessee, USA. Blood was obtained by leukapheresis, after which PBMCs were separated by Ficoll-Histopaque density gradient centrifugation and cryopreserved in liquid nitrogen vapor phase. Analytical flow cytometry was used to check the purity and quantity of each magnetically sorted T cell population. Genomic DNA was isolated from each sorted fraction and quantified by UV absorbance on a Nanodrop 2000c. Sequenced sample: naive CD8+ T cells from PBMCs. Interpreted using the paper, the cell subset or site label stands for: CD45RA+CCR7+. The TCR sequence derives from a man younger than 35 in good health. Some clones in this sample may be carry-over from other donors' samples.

CDR3 loop: CASSPASGRAWETQYF. The nucleotides are TGTGCCAGCAGTCCCGCTAGCGGGAGGGCCTGGGAGACCCAGTACTTC. This receptor chain uses TRBV27 and TRBJ2-5, with 12 middle bases fitting TRBD2. V is cut back by 5 bases and J by 5 bases, with 9 bases in the junction unmatched. The CDR3 numbers 16 residues from cysteine through phenylalanine. Solely the CDR3 DNA is kept, with 48 bases framed from the first base. Reading the germline V gene (reference sequence) gives CDR1 MNHEY and CDR2 SMNVEV.